A selection of T cell receptor beta chains follows, all from one sample in a study of Graves' ophthalmopathy and Graves' hyperthyroidism. TCRdb redid the calling of the multiplex PCR reads with MiXCR, one entry per CDR3 protein. The sample yields hundreds of thousands of distinct CDR3 sequences, over 40% seen once. Sequenced material: peripheral blood. All receptors come from an adult man with Graves' ophthalmopathy. The CDR3 runs from the conserved cysteine through the conserved F or W. The D gene is left open where the match is weak. Clone size appears in some rows only: once, few, many, or a class for an expanded clone.

CDR3 length	D gene	V gene	clone size	J gene	CDR3 protein	CDR3 DNA
16	.	TRBV4-3	.	TRBJ2-2	CASSQGSAPNTGELFF	TGCGCCAGCAGCCAGGGATCCGCCCCGAACACCGGGGAGCTGTTTTTT
17	.	TRBV24-1	many	TRBJ2-6	CATSEPRTGTGANVLTF	TGTGCCACCAGTGAACCGAGGACGGGGACTGGGGCCAACGTCCTGACTTTC
13	.	TRBV2	many	TRBJ1-2	CASSLRREYGYTF	TGTGCCAGCAGTTTACGCAGGGAGTATGGCTACACCTTC
14	.	TRBV5-1	many	TRBJ2-2	CASNSLLDGGELFF	TGCGCCAGCAATAGCCTTCTTGACGGCGGGGAGCTGTTTTTT
15	.	TRBV7-9	few	TRBJ1-6	CASSLESGFNSPLHF	TGTGCCAGCAGCTTAGAATCCGGGTTTAATTCACCCCTCCACTTT
13	.	TRBV2	many	TRBJ1-6	CASFGGPNSPLHF	TGTGCCAGCTTTGGGGGTCCAAATTCACCCCTCCACTTT
17	.	TRBV7-9	many	TRBJ1-6	CASSGRATSSYNSPLHF	TGTGCCAGCAGCGGCCGCGCGACGAGCTCCTATAATTCACCCCTCCACTTT
14	.	TRBV5-5	many	TRBJ1-2	CASSLEGRAAGYTF	TGTGCCAGCAGCTTGGAGGGCCGGGCGGCGGGCTACACCTTC
12	.	TRBV24-1	few	TRBJ2-1	CATTGAYNEQFF	TGTGCCACCACAGGGGCCTACAATGAGCAGTTCTTC
16	.	TRBV9	.	TRBJ2-5	CASSFHRYNSPETQYF	TGTGCCAGCAGCTTCCACCGGTATAATAGTCCGGAGACCCAGTACTTC
17	TRBD2	TRBV7-3	.	TRBJ2-3	CASSLFGTSGITDTQYF	TGTGCCAGCAGCTTATTCGGTACTAGCGGGATCACAGATACGCAGTATTTT
17	.	TRBV12-3/TRBV12-4	.	TRBJ2-2	CASSFGISGAPTGELFF	TGTGCCAGCAGTTTTGGCATTTCAGGGGCTCCCACCGGGGAGCTGTTTTTT
14	.	TRBV5-1	many	TRBJ2-7	CASSLAGLLDEQYF	TGCGCCAGCAGCTTGGCGGGGCTTCTAGACGAGCAGTACTTC
14	TRBD2	TRBV7-9	.	TRBJ2-7	CASSKIAGSFKQYF	TGTGCCAGCAGCAAGATAGCGGGGTCCTTCAAGCAGTACTTC
12	.	TRBV29-1	many	TRBJ2-5	CSVEGQGETQYF	TGCAGCGTTGAAGGCCAGGGGGAGACCCAGTACTTC